The 10 T cell receptor beta chains given below trace back to one sample, sequenced in a study of a mutant IDH1 vaccine in newly diagnosed glioma. The repertoire was sequenced with immunoSEQ multiplex PCR; TCRdb's copy has only in-frame clones and lacks some. The table shows 60,000 to 100,000 clones, with more than 70% occurring only once. Noted time point: week 23, last vaccination. It was 300 ug of mutant IDH1 20-mer peptide that made up each vaccine dose, given with topical imiquimod. Their recognized antigens are unknown. The source material was PBMCs, sampled from a glioma patient whose treatment included an IDH1 peptide vaccine. Receptors were obtained from a woman aged 50 to 60 with glioma.

This rearrangement joins TRBV5-6 to TRBJ2-7, with unresolved D. The CDR3 is made up of 13 amino acids. Germline CDR1 is SGHDT and CDR2 is YYEEEE. The V end lost 0 bases, the J end lost 2 bases, and 6 bases lay between the germline ends. This chain's CDR3 is CASSLEAAYEQYF. The DNA for the CDR3 is TGTGCCAGCAGCTTGGAGGCAGCCTACGAGCAGTACTTC.

CDR3 loop: CASSFEGLHSYEQYF. The CDR3 DNA follows: TGTGCCAGCAGTTTCGAAGGGTTACATTCCTACGAGCAGTACTTC. The gene calls are TRBV28 and TRBJ2-7; D is ambiguous. Trimming pared 3 bases from V and 1 base from J, leaving 13 bases between. CDR1 is MDHEN, CDR2 SYDVKM, per germline. The CDR3 is 15 residues long.

The rearrangement joins TRBV10-3 to TRBJ1-5, with D tentatively TRBD1 (6 bases). CDR3 length: 15 amino acids. V was pared by 2 bases and J by 2 bases, with 10 bases between. Germline CDR1 and CDR2: ENHRY and SYGVKD. This CDR3 reads CAISEGGPGNQPQHF. Written as DNA, the CDR3 is TGTGCCATCAGTGAGGGGGGGCCGGGCAATCAGCCCCAGCATTTT.

The chain combines TRBV19 with TRBJ1-4; a weak D match, TRBD1 (6 bases). The CDR3 loop spans 16 amino acids. Looked up from germline, CDR1 is LNHDA and CDR2 is SQIVND (reference sequence). V was pared by 1 base and J by 6 bases, with 15 bases between. CDR3 amino acids: CASSIGPGTSYEKLFF. Written as DNA, the CDR3 is TGTGCCAGTAGTATAGGGCCGGGGACAAGCTATGAAAAACTGTTTTTT. Using reference TRBV19 and TRBJ1-4 for the parts outside the CDR3, the full variable domain is DGGITQSPKYLFRKEGQNVTLSCEQNLNHDAMYWYRQDPGQGLRLIYYSQIVNDFQKGDIAEGYSVSREKKESFPLTVTSAQKNPTAFYLCASSIGPGTSYEKLFFGSGTQLSVL.

CDR3 sequence: CASSSRGGEKLFF. CDR3 DNA sequence: TGCGCCAGCAGCTCGAGGGGAGGGGAAAAACTGTTTTTT. J is TRBJ1-4 and V is TRBV5-1, with D perhaps matching TRBD1 (5 bases). Germline lookup yields CDR1 SGHRS and CDR2 YFSETQ. The CDR3 loop spans 13 amino acids. Trimming stripped 3 bases from V and 8 bases from J, with 11 bases between.

The chain joins TRBV30 to TRBJ2-1, with 8 bases aligning to TRBD2. The junction had 12 bases not matched to a gene; V was cut back by 4 bases and J by 10 bases. Per the germline V gene, CDR1 is GTSNPN and CDR2 is SVGIG (reference sequence). The CDR3 runs 14 residues. DNA of the CDR3: TGTGCCTGGACCCCCGGGACTAGTATGATGGAGCAGTTCTTC. It is translated as CAWTPGTSMMEQFF.

The chain employs TRBV6-4 and TRBJ2-2; maybe TRBD2 (5 bases). CDR1 MRHNA and CDR2 SNTAGT come from the germline V gene. V gave up 0 bases and J gave up 6 bases, with 5 bases separating them. CDR3 size: 13 residues. The CDR3 DNA reads as TGTGCCAGCAGTGACTCGGACTCCGGGGAGCTGTTTTTT. Its translation: CASSDSDSGELFF.

The V call is TRBV5-1, the J call TRBJ1-4, with 7 bases identical to TRBD1. V lost 5 bases to trimming and J lost 7 bases; unmatched junction nucleotides: 8. The CDR3 runs 14 residues. CDR1 is SGHRS, CDR2 YFSETQ, per germline. CDR3 sequence (DNA): TGCGCCAGCAGTCCGGACAGGCAAGGTGAAAAACTGTTTTTT. Translation: CASSPDRQGEKLFF.

This chain joins TRBV18 and TRBJ1-1, with D hard to call. This CDR3 is 13 amino acids long. Germline assignment: CDR1 KGHSH and CDR2 LQKENI. The V and J ends lost 5 bases and 0 bases respectively, with 7 bases between them. The CDR3 DNA follows: TGTGCCAGCTCATTCGACATGAACACTGAAGCTTTCTTT. Its protein product is CASSFDMNTEAFF.

CDR3 protein: CASRSGSNYGYTF. The CDR3 DNA follows: TGTGCCAGCAGGTCGGGCAGTAACTATGGCTACACCTTC. The chain carries TRBV6-6 and TRBJ1-2; D is unresolved. This CDR3 contains 13 residues. Germline CDR1 is MNHNY and CDR2 is SVGAGI (reference sequence). The V and J ends lost 6 bases and 1 base respectively, with 9 bases between them.